Sequencing of this TCR beta chain was carried out in a study of blood T cell repertoires in COVID-19. Whole-study context: Whether acute or convalescent, the COVID-19 samples came from the United States, Italy and Spain. Sample material is recorded as cDNA or gDNA derived from T cells, B-cell-depleted T cells, or PBMCs.

In the source study's methods: Estimation of nucleated cell counts relied on the amplification of reference gene primers. TCRdb keeps only in-frame clones here, not all; method: immunoSEQ multiplex PCR. D and trimming come from the DNA, and the V and J calls and clone size come from that table. Of 85,000 to 130,000 clones listed, approximately 85% were seen once; the top ten hold around 6.5%. This clone was found once. The clonotype was recovered from a woman aged 60-75 years with acute or convalescent COVID-19. The sequenced sample was peripheral blood.

The CDR3 is CATSERLASTDTQYF. CDR3 bases: TGTGCCACCAGTGAGCGACTGGCTAGCACAGATACGCAGTATTTT. This rearrangement joins TRBV24-1 to TRBJ2-3; unclear D gene. The germline V gene has CDR1 KGHDR and CDR2 SFDVKD. V was clipped by 4 bases and J by 0 bases, with 10 bases between them. The CDR3 extends over 15 amino acids.